This record covers a single T cell receptor beta chain. Its antigen target is currently unknown. Base-call qualities are not available, and no considerably larger clone is one nucleotide away. The data originate from a study of blood T cell repertoires in COVID-19 (dated by TCRdb to 2020 to 2022). For the wider study: The collaborator samples originated in the United States, Italy and Spain and spanned the acute and convalescent phases of COVID-19. The prospective study material was composed of cDNA or gDNA derived from T cells, B-cell-depleted T cells, or PBMCs. The dataset comprised deeply sampled blood TCRbeta repertoires from subjects exposed to, actively infected with, or recovered from COVID-19. Where available, HLA class I and class II types were taken from metadata supplied by the sample provider and were not determined by assay-based typing. The repertoires were released in a freely available public database intended as a resource for research on the immune response to SARS-CoV-2. Samples came from the ongoing ImmuneRACE study (first 160 participants) plus 1,254 subjects from 6 global collaborators. A de-identified subject ID, COVID-19 status, age in years and sex were almost always included in the sample metadata.

The immunoSEQ Assay, a bias-controlled multiplex PCR, was used to amplify TCRbeta CDR3 regions from genomic DNA. Regarding the original processing steps: Nucleated cell counts per sample were estimated from amplification of reference gene primers within the assay. Sequence reads were collapsed and filtered to measure the absolute abundance of every unique TCRbeta CDR3 rearrangement. Productive Simpson clonality was computed per sample as the square root of Simpson's diversity index over productive rearrangements. TCRdb carries this immuneACCESS record with in-frame sequences only. Its versions omit some clonotypes, under half of them owing to an unresolved V gene in the studies checked, with the rest unexplained. The V and J calls and the clone size are those of that table, but D and trimming were determined from the DNA. This sample comprises roughly 250,000 clones, 87% of them detected only once. The ten top clones hold around 2.6% of the sample.

Participants in the prospective study were aged about 18 to 100 years, lived in some 24 United States geographic areas, and enrolled through a virtual design. In the prospective study, cohorts were assigned on the basis of participant-reported clinical history obtained from a screening survey and a study questionnaire. In the prospective study, whole blood, serum and a nasopharyngeal or oropharyngeal swab were collected from each participant by mobile phlebotomists. Additional blood draws and questionnaires over an approximately 2-month period could optionally be provided by prospective study participants. Before DNA extraction, prospective study blood samples were shipped either frozen or at room temperature. As encoded in the germline V gene, CDR1 is SGHRS while CDR2 is YFSETQ. Unmatched junction bases come to 3, with V trimmed by 4 bases and J by 7 bases. The CDR3, from cysteine to phenylalanine, totals 13 residues. Only the CDR3 part of the read is kept: 39 bases, read in frame from the first base.

Beyond this particular receptor, the publication reports: Clinical and demographic metadata were provided uncurated, with the amount varying by source and participant.

The sequence was obtained from a woman aged 30 to 39 with acute COVID-19. The sample consisted of PBMCs or T cells enriched from blood (not recorded which). The rearrangement combines TRBV5-1 with TRBJ1-4; the junction holds 8 bases that match TRBD1. CDR3 protein: CASSPDRGEKLFF. The bases are TGCGCCAGCAGCCCCGACAGGGGTGAAAAACTGTTTTTT. With all but the CDR3 taken from the reference TRBV5-1 and TRBJ1-4 genes, the full variable domain is: KAGVTQTPRYLIKTRGQQVTLSCSPISGHRSVSWYQQTPGQGLQFLFEYFSETQRNKGNFPGRFSGRQFSNSRSEMNVSTLELGDSALYLCASSPDRGEKLFFGSGTQLSVL.